This T cell receptor (beta chain) is from a study of shared clonotypes between healthy human individuals. Study-wide background: Each donor contributed plates that comprised three CD4 naive, three CD4 memory, two CD8 naive and one CD8 memory. Points from the study as a whole: Blood alone was sampled, and tissue repertoires likely differ.

Germline V gene lookup returns CDR1 MNHEY and CDR2 SMNVEV (reference sequence). V was clipped by 9 bases and J by 5 bases, with 10 bases between them. The CDR3 totals 12 residues. About this clone: Its specificity is unknown.

Profiling relied on immunoSEQ multiplex PCR, and the TCRdb table lists in-frame clones only, not all of them. Altogether 950,000 to 1,200,000 clones are present, roughly 80% being singletons, with the ten largest covering about 0.94%. This TCR derives from a young man in good health. Some clones in this sample may be carry-over from other donors' samples. Sequences were obtained from memory CD4+ T cells from PBMCs. Subset here: CD45RA-negative fraction. The genes are TRBV27 and TRBJ1-4; D unresolved. The CDR3 protein is CASRLRNEKLFF. In DNA, the CDR3 is TGTGCCAGTCGACTGAGGAATGAAAAACTGTTTTTT.